Following are 13 T cell receptor beta chains from one sample sequenced in a study of cytomegalovirus exposure and HLA in healthy donors. 60 Vbeta and 13 Jbeta primers were used in PCR. Measured with immunoSEQ multiplex PCR; TCRdb has only the in-frame clones, and not every one. Here the sample spans 95,000 to 150,000 clones, around 80% being singletons. The sequenced sample was PBMCs. These receptors originate from a man aged 50-59 years in good health and CMV-seronegative.

This chain links TRBV6-5 with TRBJ1-3; the match to TRBD1 covers 10 bases. The CDR3 is 15 residues long. Germline V gene sequence: CDR1 MNHEY, CDR2 SVGAGI. V shed 6 bases, J shed 9 bases, and the junction held 11 bases outside the gene matches. CDR3: CASSRSGQGLGTIYF. DNA of the CDR3: TGTGCCAGCAGCCGATCGGGACAGGGGCTGGGCACCATATATTTT.

This clone was recorded once. The chain joins TRBV28 to TRBJ1-2, with unresolved D. V was trimmed by 6 bases and J by 8 bases, leaving 16 bases between them. CDR1 MDHEN and CDR2 SYDVKM come from the germline V gene. The CDR3 is made up of 13 amino acids. CDR3 region: CASRRYASCGYTF. CDR3 nucleotide sequence: TGTGCCAGCAGACGATATGCCAGTTGCGGCTACACCTTC.

This clone appeared a single time. The chain couples TRBV7-6 to TRBJ2-1; 9 nucleotides line up with TRBD2. J lost 0 bases, V lost 1 base, and 10 bases had no gene match. The CDR3 runs to 19 residues. Germline values: CDR1 SGHVS, CDR2 FNYEAQ. CDR3 loop: CASSLVLGLAGSSYNEQFF. The DNA for the CDR3 is TGTGCCAGCAGCTTAGTACTCGGGCTAGCGGGGAGCTCCTACAATGAGCAGTTCTTC.

The chain has TRBV6-1 and TRBJ2-5, with TRBD1 identical over 7 bases. The CDR3 is made up of 15 amino acids. V shed 5 bases and J 4 bases; nucleotides not matched to a gene: 10. The V gene's germline CDR1 is MNHNS and CDR2 SASEGT. This CDR3 reads CASSPTGTAAETQYF. The CDR3, as DNA: TGTGCCAGCAGTCCTACCGGGACAGCGGCAGAGACCCAGTACTTC.

The chain links TRBV19 to TRBJ1-4; no definite D call. The germline V and J ends were trimmed by 3 bases and 13 bases, with 12 bases remaining between them. This CDR3 is 12 amino acids long. The germline V gene has CDR1 LNHDA and CDR2 SQIVND (reference sequence). The CDR3 loop is CASSMVPEGLFF. The CDR3 DNA reads as TGTGCCAGTAGTATGGTACCCGAGGGACTGTTTTTT. The whole variable domain, remainder taken from reference TRBV19 and TRBJ1-4, is DGGITQSPKYLFRKEGQNVTLSCEQNLNHDAMYWYRQDPGQGLRLIYYSQIVNDFQKGDIAEGYSVSREKKESFPLTVTSAQKNPTAFYLCASSMVPEGLFFGSGTQLSVL.

This clone was seen only a few times. The V call is TRBV7-2, the J call TRBJ1-1; no clear D gene. The V end was cut by 5 bases, the J end by 4 bases, with 14 bases between. Germline-derived CDR1 and CDR2 are SGHTA and FQGNSA. The CDR3 runs to 14 residues. As DNA, the CDR3 is TGTGCCAGCAGCCCACGCCCAACGGGCACTGAAGCTTTCTTT. Amino acid sequence: CASSPRPTGTEAFF. Filled out from reference TRBV7-2 and TRBJ1-1, the complete variable domain reads GAGVSQSPSNKVTEKGKDVELRCDPISGHTALYWYRQSLGQGLEFLIYFQGNSAPDKSGLPSDRFSAERTGGSVSTLTIQRTQQEDSAVYLCASSPRPTGTEAFFGQGTRLTVV.

V and J are TRBV6-1 and TRBJ2-1, with 10 bases that match TRBD2. CDR1 is MNHNS and CDR2 is SASEGT in the germline V gene. The CDR3 contains 15 residues. Trimming removed 1 base from V and 5 bases from J; junction bases left unmatched: 2. Here the CDR3 reads CASSEETSGHNEQFF. CDR3 coding DNA: TGTGCCAGCAGTGAAGAGACTAGCGGGCACAATGAGCAGTTCTTC.

This chain uses TRBV2 with TRBJ1-2; D is unresolved. Trimming removed 5 bases from V and 2 bases from J, with 12 bases in between. CDR3 length: 14 amino acids. Germline CDR1 and CDR2: SNHLY and FYNNEI. For the CDR3, the DNA is TGTGCCAGCAGTCCCCCCGGCGGAAACTATGGCTACACCTTC. This codes for CASSPPGGNYGYTF.

This chain connects TRBV7-9 to TRBJ2-3; no clear D. The CDR3 is 14 residues long. Germline V lookup: CDR1 SEHNR, CDR2 FQNEAQ (reference sequence). V was trimmed by 1 base and J by 0 bases, leaving 5 bases between them. The DNA of the CDR3 is TGTGCCAGCAGCTTAGTCGGGAGCACAGATACGCAGTATTTT. Translation: CASSLVGSTDTQYF.

This sequence joins TRBV19 and TRBJ1-4; 7 nucleotides align to TRBD1. CDR1 LNHDA and CDR2 SQIVND come from the germline V gene (reference sequence). The J segment lost 7 bases and the V segment lost 6 bases, leaving 5 bases of the junction unmatched. CDR3 length equals 13 residues. The CDR3 here is CASSTGVGEKLFF. CDR3 nucleotides: TGTGCCAGTAGCACAGGGGTGGGTGAAAAACTGTTTTTT.

The chain links TRBV11-1 to TRBJ2-3; D is unclear. CDR3 size: 14 residues. With 5 bases removed from V and 0 bases from J, the gap between germline ends came to 9 bases. Germline V gene data show CDR1 as SGHAT and CDR2 as FQDESV (reference sequence). Written as DNA, the CDR3 is TGTGCCAGCAGCAGTTCGGGTAGCACAGATACGCAGTATTTT. Translating it yields CASSSSGSTDTQYF. The complete variable domain, with remaining parts taken from reference TRBV11-1 and TRBJ2-3, reads EAEVAQSPRYKITEKSQAVAFWCDPISGHATLYWYRQILGQGPELLVQFQDESVVDDSQLPKDRFSAERLKGVDSTLKIQPAELGDSAMYLCASSSSGSTDTQYFGPGTRLTVL.

The V gene is TRBV4-3, the J gene TRBJ1-2, with 8 positions matching TRBD1. The germline V gene encodes CDR1 LGHNA and CDR2 YSLEER. Losses at the gene ends were 0 bases for V and 8 bases for J; bases not matched to a gene: 11. The length of the CDR3 is 16 residues. The CDR3 loop is CASSQDLWTGSYGYTF. For the CDR3, the DNA is TGCGCCAGCAGCCAAGATCTGTGGACAGGGTCCTACGGCTACACCTTC.

The chain links TRBV2 to TRBJ1-4; 9 bases line up with TRBD1. The V gene's germline CDR1 is SNHLY and CDR2 FYNNEI. This CDR3 is built from 15 residues. V dropped 4 bases and J dropped 7; count of bases not matched to a gene: 7. The chain's CDR3 is CASSASATGGEKLFF. The CDR3 DNA is TGTGCCAGCAGTGCATCAGCGACAGGGGGTGAAAAACTGTTTTTT.